A single sample is the source of the 27 T cell receptor beta chains below, sequenced in a study of cytotoxic CD8 clonotypes in ibrutinib-treated CLL. Sequencing used immunoSEQ multiplex PCR; TCRdb keeps in-frame clones, though not all of them. The top ten clones hold about 39% of a sample with 90,000 to 150,000 clones, approximately 56% of them seen once. Specimen: PBMCs, collected after 24 months of ibrutinib treatment. These receptor sequences come from a human donor with chronic lymphocytic leukemia.

This clone came up a few times. J is TRBJ1-6 and V is TRBV30, with D unclear. V was clipped by 2 bases and J by 9 bases, with 8 bases between them. Germline V gene data show CDR1 as GTSNPN and CDR2 as SVGIG (reference sequence). The CDR3 covers 12 residues. CDR3 in DNA: TGTGCCTGGAGTTATACCGGTTCACCCCTCCACTTT. Its protein is CAWSYTGSPLHF.

The gene calls are TRBV20-1 and TRBJ2-7; a weak D match, TRBD2 (6 bases). There are 11 residues in the CDR3. V dropped 3 bases and J dropped 6 bases, with 9 bases sitting between them. Germline V gives CDR1 DFQATT, CDR2 SNEGSKA (reference sequence). The CDR3 sequence: CSASLATEQYF. In nucleotides, the CDR3 is TGCAGTGCTAGCCTAGCGACCGAGCAGTACTTC.

The chain carries TRBV5-8 and TRBJ1-6; D possibly corresponds to TRBD1 (5 bases). Trimming removed 1 base from V and 6 bases from J, with 8 bases in between. The CDR3 runs to 14 residues. Germline assignment: CDR1 SGHTS and CDR2 YDEGEE. CDR3 in amino acids: CASSLRGGNSPLHF. CDR3 sequence (DNA): TGTGCCAGCAGCTTGAGGGGCGGTAATTCACCCCTCCACTTT.

This rearrangement joins TRBV5-1 to TRBJ2-1, with 14 bases fitting TRBD2. The junction had 14 bases not matched to a gene; V was cut back by 3 bases and J by 12 bases. This CDR3 is built from 17 residues. CDR1 is SGHRS and CDR2 is YFSETQ in the germline V gene. CDR3 in amino acids: CASSSRTSGGSLDGQFF. The CDR3 bases are TGCGCCAGCAGCTCAAGGACTAGCGGGGGGTCCCTTGATGGGCAGTTCTTC.

V usage is TRBV5-1 and J usage is TRBJ1-1; the D gene is possibly TRBD1 (6 bases). Trimming cost V 5 bases and J 5 bases, with 16 bases left between them. Germline CDR1 is SGHRS and CDR2 is YFSETQ. CDR3 size: 14 residues. The CDR3 DNA sequence: TGCGCCAGCAGGCTGCAGGGTCAGGGGACTGAAGCTTTCTTT. Translation gives CASRLQGQGTEAFF.

V is TRBV7-2 and J is TRBJ2-4, with D unresolved. CDR1 is SGHTA, CDR2 FQGNSA, per germline. CDR3 length: 15 residues. The V end was cut by 2 bases, the J end by 0 bases, with 8 bases between. The CDR3 loop reads CASSLIGTAKNIQYF. The CDR3 region has the DNA TGTGCCAGCAGCTTAATCGGTACAGCCAAAAACATTCAGTACTTC.

This rearrangement joins TRBV16 to TRBJ2-2, with D hard to call. The CDR3 contains 14 residues. Germline lookup yields CDR1 KGHSY and CDR2 FQNENV. With 4 bases removed from V and 1 base from J, the gap between germline ends came to 7 bases. The CDR3 DNA is TGTGCCAGCAGCCGAGTCGGGAACACCGGGGAGCTGTTTTTT. The encoded protein is CASSRVGNTGELFF.

V usage is TRBV30 and J usage is TRBJ2-7; no reliable D call. The CDR3 length is 16 residues. Trimming took off 5 bases at V and 6 bases at J, with 26 bases between the two ends. The germline CDR1 and CDR2 sequences are GTSNPN and SVGIG (reference sequence). CDR3: CAWPHPKNSPSSEQYF. The DNA for the CDR3 is TGTGCCTGGCCCCACCCAAAAAACAGCCCCAGCTCCGAGCAGTACTTC.

In nucleotides, the CDR3 is TGTGCCAGCAGTGATGAGGGACAGGGGAAGGGTTACGAGCAGTACTTC. Translation gives CASSDEGQGKGYEQYF. This sequence joins TRBV7-9 and TRBJ2-7, with TRBD1 identical over 10 bases. V shed 6 bases, J shed 4 bases, and the junction held 12 bases outside the gene matches. CDR3 length equals 16 residues. Germline V CDR1 and CDR2: SEHNR, FQNEAQ (reference sequence).

V gene TRBV18 combines with J gene TRBJ1-6, with TRBD1 identical over 11 bases. In germline, CDR1 is KGHSH, CDR2 LQKENI. The J segment lost 8 bases and the V segment lost 6 bases, leaving 3 bases of the junction unmatched. This CDR3 spans 14 amino acids. The CDR3 loop is CASSSGQGDSPLHF. The CDR3 DNA is TGTGCCAGCTCCTCGGGACAGGGGGATTCACCCCTCCACTTT.

The chain uses TRBV30 and TRBJ1-1; no reliable D call. V lost 2 bases to trimming and J lost 1 base, with 11 bases between them. This CDR3 spans 14 amino acids. Germline assignment: CDR1 GTSNPN and CDR2 SVGIG (reference sequence). In DNA, the CDR3 is TGTGCCTGGAGTCGAGGCTTAGAGAACACTGAAGCTTTCTTT. Translated, it gives CAWSRGLENTEAFF. The full variable domain, completed using reference TRBV30 and TRBJ1-1, is SQTIHQWPATLVQPVGSPLSLECTVEGTSNPNLYWYRQAAGRGLQLLFYSVGIGQISSEVPQNLSASRPQDRQFILSSKKLLLSDSGFYLCAWSRGLENTEAFFGQGTRLTVV.

A few counts support this clone. The CDR3 region has the DNA TGTGCCTGGAGTGTACGGGTCAACAATCAGCCCCAGCATTTT. Translation: CAWSVRVNNQPQHF. The genes are TRBV30 and TRBJ1-5, with D uncertain. The CDR3 is 14 residues long. Looked up from germline, CDR1 is GTSNPN and CDR2 is SVGIG (reference sequence). Between the trimmed V and J ends, which lost 0 bases and 3 bases, there was a span of 9 bases.

The rearrangement uses TRBV29-1 and TRBJ1-2; D uncertain. Per the germline V gene, CDR1 is SQVTM and CDR2 is ANQGSEA. The CDR3 sequence is 13 residues long. Trimming shortened V by 4 bases and J by 1 base, and 10 bases separated the two germline ends. CDR3 residues: CSVGVSVNYGYTF. In DNA, the CDR3 is TGCAGCGTTGGTGTGTCAGTTAACTATGGCTACACCTTC.

This rearrangement joins TRBV27 to TRBJ2-6; TRBD1 agrees at 10 bases. V gave up 6 bases and J gave up 0 bases; unmatched junction bases: 14. The CDR3 loop spans 20 amino acids. CDR1 and CDR2 (germline): MNHEY, SMNVEV (reference sequence). CDR3 bases: TGTGCCAGCAGGCATCTCCAGGGGGACAGGGGTGCCTCTGGGGCCAACGTCCTGACTTTC. Amino acid sequence: CASRHLQGDRGASGANVLTF. Supplemented by reference TRBV27 and TRBJ2-6, the full variable domain reads EAQVTQNPRYLITVTGKKLTVTCSQNMNHEYMSWYRQDPGLGLRQIYYSMNVEVTDKGDVPEGYKVSRKEKRNFPLILESPSPNQTSLYFCASRHLQGDRGASGANVLTFGAGSRLTVL.

The chain is built from TRBV19 and TRBJ2-2, with 8 bases that match TRBD1. Per germline, CDR1 LNHDA and CDR2 SQIVND (reference sequence). V lost 5 bases, J lost 6 bases, and 5 bases stayed unmatched. The CDR3 contains 14 residues. The CDR3 loop is CASSPRTGSGELFF. The CDR3 DNA follows: TGTGCCAGTAGTCCCCGGACAGGGTCCGGGGAGCTGTTTTTT.

The rearrangement uses TRBV29-1 and TRBJ2-1, with D possibly TRBD1 on 6 matching bases. Trimming removed 7 bases at V and 6 bases at J, with 13 bases between. Germline CDR1 SQVTM, CDR2 ANQGSEA. This CDR3 spans 12 amino acids. The CDR3 nucleotides are TGCAGCGCCCCAAAACAGGGCAATGAGCAGTTCTTC. This translates into CSAPKQGNEQFF.

This clone was picked up a small number of times. The CDR3 is CASGGRTNGETQYF. The CDR3 DNA follows: TGTGCCAGCGGGGGACGTACGAACGGGGAGACCCAGTACTTC. This chain uses TRBV2 with TRBJ2-5; D tentatively fits TRBD1 or TRBD2 (5 bases each). CDR1 SNHLY and CDR2 FYNNEI come from the germline V gene. V shed 8 bases and J shed 5 bases, with 18 bases lying between them. There are 14 residues in the CDR3.

The chain has TRBV27 and TRBJ1-2, with TRBD1 matching 9 bases. The CDR3 sequence is 13 residues long. The germline CDR1 and CDR2 sequences are MNHEY and SMNVEV (reference sequence). V lost 8 bases to trimming and J lost 8 bases; unmatched junction nucleotides: 9. The CDR3 reads CASRKGQGEGYTF. CDR3 nucleotides: TGTGCCAGCCGGAAGGGACAGGGCGAGGGCTACACCTTC.

This clone was found a few times. The V call is TRBV28, the J call TRBJ1-1; D not resolved. CDR1 is MDHEN, CDR2 SYDVKM, per germline. The CDR3 is 13 amino acids. Trimming took 6 bases from V and 1 from J, leaving 9 bases between them. The CDR3 protein is CASSLNRNTEAFF. DNA for the CDR3: TGTGCCAGCAGCTTGAACAGGAACACTGAAGCTTTCTTT.

The chain couples TRBV27 to TRBJ2-5; tentative D call: TRBD1 (5 bases). Germline V gene lookup returns CDR1 MNHEY and CDR2 SMNVEV (reference sequence). This CDR3 region has 13 residues. The V end was cut by 10 bases, the J end by 4 bases, with 16 bases between. The CDR3 sequence is CATRVIPGETQYF. The CDR3 DNA follows: TGTGCCACCAGGGTGATACCGGGAGAGACCCAGTACTTC.

The CDR3 sequence is CASSESKTNEQFF. DNA for the CDR3: TGCGCCAGCAGTGAGTCGAAGACGAATGAGCAGTTCTTC. The chain recombines TRBV10-2 with TRBJ2-1; D gene uncertain. The V end was cut by 0 bases, the J end by 7 bases, with 7 bases between. Germline V gene data show CDR1 as WSHSY and CDR2 as SAAADI. The CDR3 sequence is 13 residues long.

V is TRBV5-6 and J is TRBJ2-5; no definite D call. CDR3 length equals 15 residues. Trimming removed 0 bases at V and 2 bases at J, with 11 bases between. Germline V gene sequence: CDR1 SGHDT, CDR2 YYEEEE. CDR3 region: CASSLVVGRQETQYF. The CDR3 bases are TGTGCCAGCAGCTTGGTCGTGGGCCGACAAGAGACCCAGTACTTC. Full variable domain (remainder filled in from reference TRBV5-6 and TRBJ2-5): DAGVTQSPTHLIKTRGQQVTLRCSPKSGHDTVSWYQQALGQGPQFIFQYYEEEERQRGNFPDRFSGHQFPNYSSELNVNALLLGDSALYLCASSLVVGRQETQYFGPGTRLLVL.

The J gene is TRBJ2-5, the V gene TRBV28; perhaps TRBD1 as D (6 bases). Trimming pared 6 bases from V and 2 bases from J, leaving 10 bases between. The CDR3 loop spans 13 amino acids. Germline CDR1 MDHEN, CDR2 SYDVKM. In DNA, the CDR3 is TGTGCCAGCAGCAAGGACAGACAAGAGACCCAGTACTTC. Translation: CASSKDRQETQYF.

This clone was counted a single time. The chain is built from TRBV7-9 and TRBJ2-7; tentatively, D is TRBD1 or TRBD2 (5 bases each). The CDR3 length is 15 residues. The germline CDR1 and CDR2 sequences are SEHNR and FQNEAQ (reference sequence). V was trimmed by 5 bases and J by 7 bases, leaving 21 bases between them. CDR3 in DNA: TGTGCCAGCAGCCTCCCCGGGACCCGAGCCGGGGAGCAGTACTTC. As protein: CASSLPGTRAGEQYF. Full variable domain (missing parts from reference TRBV7-9 and TRBJ2-7): DTGVSQNPRHKITKRGQNVTFRCDPISEHNRLYWYRQTLGQGPEFLTYFQNEAQLEKSRLLSDRFSAERPKGSFSTLEIQRTEQGDSAMYLCASSLPGTRAGEQYFGPGTRLTVT.

This chain uses TRBV4-1 with TRBJ2-3, with 9 positions matching TRBD2. V dropped 4 bases and J dropped 5; count of bases not matched to a gene: 13. The CDR3 extends over 17 amino acids. CDR1 and CDR2 from the germline V gene are MGHRA and YSYEKL. The CDR3 coding sequence is TGCGCCAGCAGCCCGGAGGGGGCGGGGGGGCCTCAAGATACGCAGTATTTT. Translation: CASSPEGAGGPQDTQYF.

V usage is TRBV14 and J usage is TRBJ1-3; D call uncertain. This CDR3 is built from 13 residues. V was clipped by 5 bases and J by 4 bases, with 9 bases between them. The germline V gene has CDR1 SGHDN and CDR2 FVKESK. The CDR3: CASSDEYGNTIYF. As DNA, the CDR3 is TGTGCCAGCAGCGACGAGTACGGAAACACCATATATTTT.

This clone was found a few times. The chain uses TRBV5-1 and TRBJ2-7, with a possible D match to TRBD2 (5 bases). Between the trimmed V and J ends, which lost 1 base and 0 bases, there was a span of 11 bases. Germline CDR1 is SGHRS and CDR2 is YFSETQ. The CDR3 extends over 15 amino acids. This chain's CDR3 is CASSLSGSSSYEQYF. The CDR3 nucleotides are TGCGCCAGCAGCTTGTCGGGGTCCAGCTCCTACGAGCAGTACTTC.